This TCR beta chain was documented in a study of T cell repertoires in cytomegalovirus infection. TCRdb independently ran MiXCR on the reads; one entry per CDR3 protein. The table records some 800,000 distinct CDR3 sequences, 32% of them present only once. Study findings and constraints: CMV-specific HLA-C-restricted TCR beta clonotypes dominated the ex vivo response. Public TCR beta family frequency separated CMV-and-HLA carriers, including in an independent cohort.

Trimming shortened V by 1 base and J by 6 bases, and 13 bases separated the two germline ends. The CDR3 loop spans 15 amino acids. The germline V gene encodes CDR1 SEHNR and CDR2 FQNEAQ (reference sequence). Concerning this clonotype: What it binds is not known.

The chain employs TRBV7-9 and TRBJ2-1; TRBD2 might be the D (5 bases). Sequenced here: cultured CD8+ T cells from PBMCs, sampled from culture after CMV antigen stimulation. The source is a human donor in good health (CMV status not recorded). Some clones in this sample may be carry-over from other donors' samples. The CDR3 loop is CASSLGPAGANEQFF. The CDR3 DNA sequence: TGTGCCAGCAGCTTAGGGCCGGCGGGCGCCAATGAGCAGTTCTTC.